Shown below are 20 T cell receptor beta chains from a single sample sequenced in a study of CD8+ T cells in alopecia areata. TCR sequencing used cDNA made by reverse transcription of extracted RNA. Libraries were prepared by immunoSEQ multiplex PCR; TCRdb keeps only in-frame clonotypes and omits some of them. The table shows more than 90,000 clones, with roughly 66% occurring only once. The source material was CD4+ T cells sorted from blood. Receptors originate from a human donor in good health.

The gene calls are TRBV4-1 and TRBJ2-1; no clear D gene. CDR1 is MGHRA, CDR2 YSYEKL, per germline. V was clipped by 1 base and J by 7 bases, with 5 bases between them. CDR3 length: 12 residues. CDR3 bases: TGCGCCAGCAGCCAAGTCTTTAATGAGCAGTTCTTC. It translates to CASSQVFNEQFF.

The J gene is TRBJ2-5, the V gene TRBV18; tentatively, D is TRBD2 (5 bases). V dropped 6 bases and J dropped 0 bases, with 20 bases sitting between them. Per the germline V gene, CDR1 is KGHSH and CDR2 is LQKENI. The CDR3 contains 17 residues. The CDR3 sequence is CASSPLRTGGYQETQYF. The CDR3 nucleotides read TGTGCCAGCTCCCCCCTCCGGACTGGAGGCTACCAAGAGACCCAGTACTTC.

This clone has a single count. The chain has TRBV27 and TRBJ2-3; 8 nucleotides align to TRBD2. Germline CDR1 reads MNHEY; CDR2 reads SMNVEV (reference sequence). Trimming took 3 bases from V and 6 from J; bases not matched to a gene: 11. The CDR3 extends over 16 amino acids. CDR3 DNA sequence: TGTGCCAGCAGTTTGGGGCGGCGGGGGGTATTCGATACGCAGTATTTT. Translation gives CASSLGRRGVFDTQYF.

This clone was found a few times. Distinct nucleotide sequences in the sample also encode this CDR3. The gene calls are TRBV5-1 and TRBJ1-2; D remains ambiguous. The CDR3 loop spans 13 amino acids. Trimming cost V 0 bases and J 6 bases, with 9 bases left between them. CDR1 is SGHRS, CDR2 YFSETQ, per germline. Written as DNA, the CDR3 is TGCGCCAGCAGCTTGGTAGGAGAGAATGGCTACACCTTC. This gives the protein CASSLVGENGYTF.

The V call is TRBV5-4, the J call TRBJ2-1; D is unresolved. Per the germline V gene, CDR1 is SGHNT and CDR2 is YYREEE (reference sequence). This CDR3 region has 15 residues. V dropped 4 bases and J dropped 4 bases, with 15 bases sitting between them. DNA for the CDR3: TGTGCCAGCAGCCTCGGAGAGCGACGTTACAATGAGCAGTTCTTC. As protein: CASSLGERRYNEQFF.

This clone was seen only once. The gene calls are TRBV29-1 and TRBJ1-1; maybe TRBD1 (6 bases). With 5 bases removed from V and 5 bases from J, the gap between germline ends came to 21 bases. Germline loops: CDR1 SQVTM, CDR2 ANQGSEA. The CDR3 is made up of 15 amino acids. CDR3 amino acids: CSVSASLQGWTEAFF. In nucleotides, the CDR3 is TGCAGCGTTTCGGCCTCCTTACAGGGTTGGACTGAAGCTTTCTTT.

This rearrangement joins TRBV27 to TRBJ2-1; 8 nucleotides line up with TRBD2. Trimming removed 5 bases from V and 7 bases from J; junction bases left unmatched: 10. The germline V gene has CDR1 MNHEY and CDR2 SMNVEV (reference sequence). CDR3 length equals 15 residues. The CDR3 DNA reads as TGTGCCAGCAGTAGACGGGGGGGCCTGGGGAATGAGCAGTTCTTC. The encoded protein is CASSRRGGLGNEQFF.

The chain has TRBV29-1 and TRBJ1-1, with TRBD1 as a possible D gene (5 bases). In germline, CDR1 is SQVTM, CDR2 ANQGSEA. With 4 bases removed from V and 6 bases from J, the gap between germline ends came to 12 bases. This CDR3 comprises 12 residues. The CDR3 protein is CSVVRGNAEAFF. In DNA form, the CDR3 reads TGCAGCGTTGTTAGGGGCAACGCTGAAGCTTTCTTT.

The gene calls are TRBV6-5 and TRBJ1-2; 9 nucleotides agree with TRBD1. V dropped 5 bases and J dropped 5; count of bases not matched to a gene: 9. This CDR3 spans 15 amino acids. The germline V gene has CDR1 MNHEY and CDR2 SVGAGI. In DNA, the CDR3 is TGTGCCAGCAGTCACGCCGGGACAGGGTCATATGGCTACACCTTC. Its translation is CASSHAGTGSYGYTF.

This clone was counted only a few times. This chain links TRBV28 with TRBJ1-1; D gene ambiguous. CDR1 and CDR2 from the germline V gene are MDHEN and SYDVKM. Trimming removed 4 bases from V and 4 bases from J, with 7 bases in between. This CDR3 has 12 amino acids. The CDR3 reads CASSSLFTEAFF. The DNA for the CDR3 is TGTGCCAGCAGTTCACTTTTCACTGAAGCTTTCTTT.

The chain employs TRBV29-1 and TRBJ2-1; 7 nucleotides match TRBD1. The CDR3 contains 13 residues. V lost 6 bases to trimming and J lost 8 bases; unmatched junction nucleotides: 10. Germline V gene lookup returns CDR1 SQVTM and CDR2 ANQGSEA. CDR3 loop: CSVPLTGYDEQFF. The CDR3 region has the DNA TGCAGCGTGCCTTTGACAGGGTACGATGAGCAGTTCTTC.

A word on this clone: Additional DNA sequences in this sample encode the identical CDR3. The chain joins TRBV30 to TRBJ1-5; 9 bases agree with TRBD1. Unmatched junction bases numbered 1, after V lost 5 bases and J lost 5 bases. The germline V gene has CDR1 GTSNPN and CDR2 SVGIG (reference sequence). This CDR3 is 12 amino acids long. In nucleotides, the CDR3 is TGTGCCTGGGACAGGGGGGATCAGCCCCAGCATTTT. It translates to CAWDRGDQPQHF.

This chain connects TRBV15 to TRBJ2-3; no definite D call. The CDR3 has 15 amino acids. Germline V gene lookup returns CDR1 LNHNV and CDR2 YYDKDF (reference sequence). With 1 base removed from V and 4 bases from J, the gap between germline ends came to 12 bases. CDR3: CATSRVRQYPDTQYF. CDR3 bases: TGTGCCACCAGCAGAGTAAGGCAGTACCCAGATACGCAGTATTTT.

The chain uses TRBV29-1 and TRBJ1-1; D unclear. Germline V gives CDR1 SQVTM, CDR2 ANQGSEA. This CDR3 is built from 12 residues. V lost 3 bases and J 5 bases, leaving 10 bases between the germline ends. The CDR3 is CSVDPGGTEAFF. CDR3 nucleotide sequence: TGCAGCGTTGATCCAGGAGGGACTGAAGCTTTCTTT. Combining the CDR3 with reference TRBV29-1 and TRBJ1-1 gives the whole variable domain SAVISQKPSRDICQRGTSLTIQCQVDSQVTMMFWYRQQPGQSLTLIATANQGSEATYESGFVIDKFPISRPNLTFSTLTVSNMSPEDSSIYLCSVDPGGTEAFFGQGTRLTVV.

The rearrangement joins TRBV2 to TRBJ2-7; D assignment may be TRBD1 or TRBD2 (6 bases each). Germline V gene data show CDR1 as SNHLY and CDR2 as FYNNEI. The CDR3 runs to 14 residues. V lost 7 bases, J lost 4 bases, and 17 bases lay in between. CDR3 loop: CASMGGQGRYEQYF. As DNA, the CDR3 is TGTGCCAGCATGGGGGGCCAGGGAAGGTACGAGCAGTACTTC.

V is TRBV4-1 and J is TRBJ2-2, with D unclear. V was shortened by 1 base and J by 4 bases, with 7 bases between the two germline ends. The germline gives CDR1 MGHRA, CDR2 YSYEKL. The CDR3 is 14 residues long. The CDR3, as DNA: TGCGCCAGCAGCCAAGCTTCTCCCACCGGGGAGCTGTTTTTT. This gives the protein CASSQASPTGELFF.

The gene calls are TRBV11-2 and TRBJ1-2; TRBD1 agrees at 7 bases. Per germline, CDR1 SGHAT and CDR2 FQNNGV. The CDR3 is made up of 14 amino acids. V was clipped by 4 bases and J by 4 bases; unmatched bases: 6. In DNA form, the CDR3 reads TGTGCCAGCAGCTCCCAAGGGGGCAGCTATGGCTACACCTTC. Residues: CASSSQGGSYGYTF.

The CDR3 spells CAWSLSGETQYF. The CDR3 DNA reads TGTGCCTGGAGTCTTTCGGGAGAGACCCAGTACTTC. The chain couples TRBV30 to TRBJ2-5; D is ambiguous. The CDR3 sequence is 12 residues long. Trimming pared 2 bases from V and 4 bases from J, leaving 8 bases between. Germline V gene lookup returns CDR1 GTSNPN and CDR2 SVGIG (reference sequence).

This chain uses TRBV7-2 with TRBJ2-7; TRBD1 aligns across 9 bases. The CDR3 is 15 amino acids. Germline loops: CDR1 SGHTA, CDR2 FQGNSA. V dropped 2 bases and J dropped 0; count of bases not matched to a gene: 2. CDR3: CASSLRQGGSYEQYF. The CDR3 DNA is TGTGCCAGCAGCTTACGACAGGGGGGCTCCTACGAGCAGTACTTC.

Only a few counts were recorded for this clone. This sequence joins TRBV9 and TRBJ2-1; D remains ambiguous. The CDR3 has 14 amino acids. Looked up from germline, CDR1 is SGDLS and CDR2 is YYNGEE. With 6 bases removed from V and 0 bases from J, the gap between germline ends came to 10 bases. CDR3 amino acids: CASTATSSYNEQFF. CDR3 DNA: TGTGCCAGCACAGCGACCAGCTCCTACAATGAGCAGTTCTTC.